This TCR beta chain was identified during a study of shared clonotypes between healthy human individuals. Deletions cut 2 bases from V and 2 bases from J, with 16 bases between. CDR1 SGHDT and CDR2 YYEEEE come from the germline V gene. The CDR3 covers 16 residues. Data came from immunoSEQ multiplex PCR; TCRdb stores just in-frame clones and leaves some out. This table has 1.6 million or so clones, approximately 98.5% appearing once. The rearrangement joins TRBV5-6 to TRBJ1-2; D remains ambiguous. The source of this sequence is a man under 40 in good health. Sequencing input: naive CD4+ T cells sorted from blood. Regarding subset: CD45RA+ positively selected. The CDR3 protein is CASSFGRSTRNYGYTF. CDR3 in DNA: TGTGCCAGCAGCTTTGGACGCTCCACAAGGAACTATGGCTACACCTTC. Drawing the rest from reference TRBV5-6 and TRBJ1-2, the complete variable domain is DAGVTQSPTHLIKTRGQQVTLRCSPKSGHDTVSWYQQALGQGPQFIFQYYEEEERQRGNFPDRFSGHQFPNYSSELNVNALLLGDSALYLCASSFGRSTRNYGYTFGSGTRLTVV.